This TCR beta chain was observed in a study of shared clonotypes between healthy human individuals. Turning to the study itself: The plates for each donor numbered three CD4 naive, three CD4 memory, two CD8 naive and one CD8 memory. Whole-study results and caveats: Sampling was confined to blood; repertoires within tissues likely differ.

A note on this clone: Antigen: not known.

The ends lost 0 bases at V and 15 bases at J; junction bases unmatched: 15. Germline V gene lookup returns CDR1 LGHNA and CDR2 YSLEER. CDR3 size: 16 residues. Subsets obtained from CD4+ cells comprised CD45RA+ naive and CD45RA-negative memory cells. The method was immunoSEQ multiplex PCR; TCRdb's version includes in-frame clones alone and lacks a portion of them. The sample records about a million clones, roughly 80% being singletons. V gene TRBV4-3 combines with J gene TRBJ2-1; 9 bases are a match to TRBD2. The sample was memory CD4+ T cells from PBMCs. Subset in this sample: CD45RA-negative fraction. The clonotype comes from a man aged 18 to 29 in good health. Some clones in this sample may be carry-over from other donors' samples. The CDR3: CASSQDGASGVWRVFF. The CDR3 DNA is TGCGCCAGCAGCCAAGATGGGGCTAGCGGGGTTTGGAGAGTGTTCTTC.